The 21 T cell receptor beta chains below were found in one sample sequenced in a study of shared clonotypes between healthy human individuals (dated by TCRdb to the early 2020s). The library was prepared using the immunoSEQ multiplex PCR assay. The clones in this table, taken by TCRdb from immuneACCESS, are in-frame only. Not every clone is retained; where verified, under half of the shortfall comes from an unresolved V gene, and the cause of the rest is unknown. This sample comprises 2 million to 2.5 million clones, approximately 93% of them detected only once. Roughly 0.36% of the sample comes from the top ten. Sequencing was performed on naive CD4+ T cells from PBMCs. The meaning of the sample's cell subset or site label: CD45RA+ positively selected. Receptor source: a man aged 18 to 29 in good health. Some clones in this sample may be carry-over from other donors' samples.

The CDR3 region is CASSSYSYEQYF. In DNA, the CDR3 is TGTGCCAGCAGCTCATACTCCTACGAGCAGTACTTC. The rearrangement joins TRBV5-6 to TRBJ2-7; D is ambiguous. Germline V gene lookup returns CDR1 SGHDT and CDR2 YYEEEE. The ends were cut back, 3 bases at V and 0 bases at J, with 4 bases in the middle. This CDR3 has 12 amino acids.

V usage is TRBV5-4 and J usage is TRBJ2-5; 12 bases align to TRBD2. The germline CDR1 and CDR2 sequences are SGHNT and YYREEE (reference sequence). The CDR3 contains 16 residues. The junction had 15 bases not matched to a gene; V was cut back by 10 bases and J by 5 bases. CDR3 loop: CACAPSGRVGAETQYF. In DNA form, the CDR3 reads TGTGCCTGTGCCCCTAGCGGGAGGGTCGGGGCGGAGACCCAGTACTTC.

The chain carries TRBV11-1 and TRBJ2-1; D is uncertain. The V end lost 2 bases, the J end lost 9 bases, and 20 bases lay between the germline ends. Germline V gene lookup returns CDR1 SGHAT and CDR2 FQDESV (reference sequence). The CDR3 is made up of 16 amino acids. Here the CDR3 DNA reads TGTGCCAGCAGCTTAAGTTCTGGGGATGGGGTAGGTGAGCAGTTCTTC. Its translation: CASSLSSGDGVGEQFF.

The chain carries TRBV7-9 and TRBJ2-3; TRBD1 might be the D (5 bases). Germline V CDR1 and CDR2: SEHNR, FQNEAQ (reference sequence). Between the trimmed V and J ends, which lost 4 bases and 1 base, there was a span of 12 bases. The CDR3 contains 15 residues. The CDR3 region is CASSYRTFGTDTQYF. CDR3 bases: TGTGCCAGCAGCTACAGGACGTTTGGCACAGATACGCAGTATTTT.

The CDR3, as DNA: TGTGCCATCAGTGAGCCGGAGTTGCAGCGCTACTCGGAGACCCAGTACTTC. Protein: CAISEPELQRYSETQYF. This chain connects TRBV10-3 to TRBJ2-5, with D unresolved. Germline V gives CDR1 ENHRY, CDR2 SYGVKD. Trimming cost V 2 bases and J 5 bases, with 21 bases left between them. This CDR3 is 17 amino acids long.

This chain joins TRBV5-4 and TRBJ2-1, with 7 bases that match TRBD1. There are 18 residues in the CDR3. Per germline, CDR1 SGHNT and CDR2 YYREEE (reference sequence). Trimming took 0 bases from V and 1 from J; bases not matched to a gene: 10. The CDR3 coding sequence is TGTGCCAGCAGCTTGGCTGTCAGGGACAGAGGATCCTACAATGAGCAGTTCTTC. Its translation: CASSLAVRDRGSYNEQFF.

The chain links TRBV18 to TRBJ2-2; TRBD1 matches at 11 bases. CDR3 length: 15 residues. The junction had 7 bases not matched to a gene; V was cut back by 6 bases and J by 7 bases. Germline V gene lookup returns CDR1 KGHSH and CDR2 LQKENI. The chain's CDR3 is CASSPGQGDIGELFF. The CDR3 DNA is TGTGCCAGCTCGCCGGGACAGGGGGATATCGGGGAGCTGTTTTTT.

The rearrangement joins TRBV7-2 to TRBJ1-5, with D perhaps TRBD1 (6 bases). The V and J ends lost 3 bases and 7 bases respectively, with 13 bases between them. The CDR3 is 14 residues long. The V gene's germline CDR1 is SGHTA and CDR2 FQGNSA. The CDR3 DNA sequence: TGTGCCAGCAGCTTCGGGGGGCCAGGCCAGCCCCAGCATTTT. Its translation: CASSFGGPGQPQHF.

V gene TRBV11-2 combines with J gene TRBJ2-7, with TRBD2 as a possible D gene (6 bases). The V end lost 4 bases, the J end lost 3 bases, and 13 bases lay between the germline ends. This CDR3 is built from 14 residues. CDR1 and CDR2 (germline): SGHAT, FQNNGV. The CDR3 sequence is CASSYRDSFYEQYF. CDR3 in DNA: TGTGCCAGCAGCTACCGGGACTCCTTCTACGAGCAGTACTTC. The full variable domain, completed using reference TRBV11-2 and TRBJ2-7, is EAGVAQSPRYKIIEKRQSVAFWCNPISGHATLYWYQQILGQGPKLLIQFQNNGVVDDSQLPKDRFSAERLKGVDSTLKIQPAKLEDSAVYLCASSYRDSFYEQYFGPGTRLTVT.

The chain links TRBV2 to TRBJ1-3, with unresolved D. This CDR3 has 13 residues. Germline CDR1 is SNHLY and CDR2 is FYNNEI. Trimming took 4 bases from V and 4 from J, leaving 8 bases between them. The CDR3 region is CASSGEWGNTIYF. CDR3 DNA sequence: TGTGCCAGCAGTGGAGAATGGGGAAACACCATATATTTT. Full variable domain (rest looked up from reference TRBV2 and TRBJ1-3): EPEVTQTPSHQVTQMGQEVILRCVPISNHLYFYWYRQILGQKVEFLVSFYNNEISEKSEIFDDQFSVERPDGSNFTLKIRSTKLEDSAMYFCASSGEWGNTIYFGEGSWLTVV.

The chain is built from TRBV25-1 and TRBJ2-1; no definite D call. The V and J ends lost 4 bases and 6 bases respectively, with 13 bases between them. The germline V gene has CDR1 MGHDK and CDR2 SYGVNS. CDR3 length equals 14 residues. DNA of the CDR3: TGTGCCAGCAGTGCCTTCGACTTCACCAATGAGCAGTTCTTC. Translated, it gives CASSAFDFTNEQFF. The variable domain in full, with the rest retrieved from reference TRBV25-1 and TRBJ2-1, is EADIYQTPRYLVIGTGKKITLECSQTMGHDKMYWYQQDPGMELHLIHYSYGVNSTEKGDLSSESTVSRIRTEHFPLTLESARPSHTSQYLCASSAFDFTNEQFFGPGTRLTVL.

The CDR3 region is CSVGSGGAKTQYF. In nucleotides, the CDR3 is TGCAGCGTTGGGTCCGGGGGCGCGAAGACCCAGTACTTC. The rearrangement uses TRBV29-1 and TRBJ2-5; D could derive from TRBD1 or TRBD2 (6 bases each). CDR1 SQVTM and CDR2 ANQGSEA come from the germline V gene. Between the trimmed V and J ends, which lost 4 bases and 6 bases, there was a span of 15 bases. The CDR3 is made up of 13 amino acids.

The gene calls are TRBV7-2 and TRBJ1-1; D remains ambiguous. Trimming left V 1 base short and J 6 bases short, with 12 bases between. The CDR3 extends over 14 amino acids. CDR1 is SGHTA, CDR2 FQGNSA, per germline. The CDR3 DNA reads TGTGCCAGCAGCTTAGACTTCCTATACGCTGAAGCTTTCTTT. It encodes CASSLDFLYAEAFF.

The chain is built from TRBV9 and TRBJ2-5; TRBD2 might be the D (5 bases). Germline CDR1 reads SGDLS; CDR2 reads YYNGEE. Trimming removed 3 bases at V and 1 base at J, with 10 bases between. This CDR3 contains 14 residues. The CDR3 DNA is TGTGCCAGCAGCGCCGGGGTGGCCCAAGAGACCCAGTACTTC. Protein: CASSAGVAQETQYF.

This chain joins TRBV6-6 and TRBJ1-2; D gene unclear. CDR3 length equals 12 residues. With 7 bases removed from V and 8 bases from J, the gap between germline ends came to 14 bases. Per the germline V gene, CDR1 is MNHNY and CDR2 is SVGAGI (reference sequence). The CDR3 reads CASMTLSRGYTF. The CDR3 region has the DNA TGTGCCAGCATGACACTCTCGAGAGGCTACACCTTC.

This clone was observed at least ten times. V gene TRBV19 combines with J gene TRBJ2-1; TRBD2 matches 16 bases. The J segment lost 8 bases and the V segment lost 9 bases, leaving 13 bases of the junction unmatched. Germline-derived CDR1 and CDR2 are LNHDA and SQIVND (reference sequence). There are 17 residues in the CDR3. The CDR3 loop reads CASQGLAGGIGFYEQFF. DNA of the CDR3: TGTGCCAGCCAGGGACTAGCGGGAGGGATCGGGTTCTATGAGCAGTTCTTC.

The chain combines TRBV19 with TRBJ1-1; 8 nucleotides match TRBD1. With 4 bases clipped from V and 0 bases from J, the junction kept 1 base outside the gene matches. Per the germline V gene, CDR1 is LNHDA and CDR2 is SQIVND (reference sequence). The CDR3 contains 14 residues. As DNA, the CDR3 is TGTGCCAGTAGTAGGACAGGGATGAACACTGAAGCTTTCTTT. This gives the protein CASSRTGMNTEAFF.

The V and J genes are TRBV9 and TRBJ2-7, with 9 bases identical to TRBD2. V shed 0 bases and J 2 bases; nucleotides not matched to a gene: 6. The CDR3 contains 16 residues. Germline V CDR1 and CDR2: SGDLS, YYNGEE. CDR3 nucleotide sequence: TGTGCCAGCAGCGTAGATTCTAGCGGGAAAACCTACGAGCAGTACTTC. Encoded protein: CASSVDSSGKTYEQYF.

CDR3 nucleotide sequence: TGTGCGGGAGGTCCCCGATTAGGTTCACCCCTCCACTTT. This encodes CAGGPRLGSPLHF. The rearrangement joins TRBV7-9 to TRBJ1-6; no clear D. From germline, CDR1 is SEHNR and CDR2 FQNEAQ (reference sequence). There are 13 residues in the CDR3.

The V gene is TRBV10-3, the J gene TRBJ1-2; tentatively, D is TRBD1 (5 bases). Germline V CDR1 and CDR2: ENHRY, SYGVKD. Between the trimmed V and J ends, which lost 8 bases and 4 bases, there was a span of 14 bases. There are 13 residues in the CDR3. The CDR3 nucleotides read TGTGCCATCGAGGCCGGGGGGAGCTATGGCTACACCTTC. Translated: CAIEAGGSYGYTF.

This sequence joins TRBV25-1 and TRBJ2-5; D perhaps matches TRBD2 (7 bases). This CDR3 region has 17 residues. V lost 3 bases to trimming and J lost 9 bases, with 26 bases between them. Germline V gene sequence: CDR1 MGHDK, CDR2 SYGVNS. CDR3 protein: CASSDNGARVRGGPQYF. The CDR3, as DNA: TGTGCCAGCAGTGATAATGGCGCGCGGGTGAGGGGGGGGCCCCAGTACTTC. Full variable domain (missing parts from reference TRBV25-1 and TRBJ2-5): EADIYQTPRYLVIGTGKKITLECSQTMGHDKMYWYQQDPGMELHLIHYSYGVNSTEKGDLSSESTVSRIRTEHFPLTLESARPSHTSQYLCASSDNGARVRGGPQYFGPGTRLLVL.